The sequence of this T cell receptor beta chain was determined in a study of T cell repertoires in ileal Crohn's disease. The CDR3 runs 13 residues. Germline CDR1 is MNHNS and CDR2 is SASEGT. V shed 6 bases and J shed 1 base, with 10 bases lying between them. Clones were read by immunoSEQ multiplex PCR, and TCRdb kept only the in-frame ones, dropping some. Here the sample spans 5,500 to 7,500 clones, around 80% being singletons. Sequencing used ileal tissue. The V gene is TRBV6-1, the J gene TRBJ2-7; perhaps TRBD2 as D (5 bases). The receptor was isolated from an adult with Crohn's disease. The CDR3 region is CASRGSGSYEQYF. The CDR3 DNA reads as TGTGCCAGCAGGGGCTCGGGGTCCTACGAGCAGTACTTC.